This T cell receptor beta chain derives from a study of neoadjuvant anti-PD-1 for oral cavity cancer. Method: immunoSEQ multiplex PCR; TCRdb's copy keeps in-frame clones and lacks some. The sample lists 33,000 or so clones; almost 80% were seen once. The CDR3 has 14 amino acids. From germline, CDR1 is WSHSY and CDR2 SAAADI. Trimming removed 5 bases from V and 5 bases from J, with 15 bases in between. Time point: after neoadjuvant nivolumab, at surgical resection. The origin of this receptor is a person aged 35 to 85 with oral cavity squamous cell carcinoma. Source: PBMCs, taken after nivolumab (anti-PD-1) treatment. V gene TRBV10-2 combines with J gene TRBJ1-1, with a tentative D call TRBD1 (6 bases). In DNA form, the CDR3 reads TGCGCCAGCAGTCAACAGGGTCGCCGGACTGAAGCTTTCTTT. Its translation is CASSQQGRRTEAFF.